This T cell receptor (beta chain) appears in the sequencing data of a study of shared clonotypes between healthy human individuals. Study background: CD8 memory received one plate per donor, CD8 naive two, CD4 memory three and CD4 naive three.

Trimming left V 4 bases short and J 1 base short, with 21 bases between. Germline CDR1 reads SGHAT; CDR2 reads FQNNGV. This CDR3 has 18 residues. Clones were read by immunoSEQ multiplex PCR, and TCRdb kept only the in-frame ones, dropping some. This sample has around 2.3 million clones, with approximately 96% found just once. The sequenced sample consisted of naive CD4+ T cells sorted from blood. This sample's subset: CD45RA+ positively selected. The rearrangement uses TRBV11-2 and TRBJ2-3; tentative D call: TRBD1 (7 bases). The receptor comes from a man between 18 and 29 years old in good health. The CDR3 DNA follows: TGTGCCAGCAGCTCGGCCGCAGGGGGGAAACATCGCACAGATACGCAGTATTTT. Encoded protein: CASSSAAGGKHRTDTQYF.